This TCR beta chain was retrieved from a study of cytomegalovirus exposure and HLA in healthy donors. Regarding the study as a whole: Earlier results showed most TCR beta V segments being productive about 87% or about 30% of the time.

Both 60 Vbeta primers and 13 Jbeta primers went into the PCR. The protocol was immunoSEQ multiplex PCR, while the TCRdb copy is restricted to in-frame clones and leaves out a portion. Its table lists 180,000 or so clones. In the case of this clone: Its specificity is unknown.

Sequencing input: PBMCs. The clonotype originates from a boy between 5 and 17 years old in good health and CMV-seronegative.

Here the CDR3 DNA reads TGTGCCAGCAGCACAAACTATGGCTACACCTTC. It is translated as CASSTNYGYTF. The chain carries TRBV28 and TRBJ1-2, with D unclear. This CDR3 has 11 amino acids. Between the trimmed V and J ends, which lost 6 bases and 2 bases, there was a span of 4 bases. Germline CDR1 is MDHEN and CDR2 is SYDVKM.